The 9 T cell receptor beta chains presented below share a single source sample, sequenced in a study of cytomegalovirus exposure and HLA in healthy donors. The assay was immunoSEQ multiplex PCR, and TCRdb's table has in-frame clones only and misses some. The sample contains 150,000 to 200,000 clones, around nine tenths of which appear only once. Sequenced: PBMCs. Receptor source: a man between 18 and 29 years old in good health and CMV-seronegative.

The genes are TRBV6-6 and TRBJ2-3, with 12 bases fitting TRBD2. The germline CDR1 and CDR2 sequences are MNHNY and SVGAGI (reference sequence). The CDR3 consists of 16 residues. V was clipped by 2 bases and J by 6 bases; unmatched bases: 6. CDR3 residues: CASSYRTSGVLDTQYF. The CDR3 DNA follows: TGTGCCAGCAGTTACCGGACTAGCGGGGTTCTGGATACGCAGTATTTT.

The chain couples TRBV27 to TRBJ1-2; TRBD1 matches at 7 bases. From germline, CDR1 is MNHEY and CDR2 SMNVEV (reference sequence). The junction had 8 bases not matched to a gene; V was cut back by 5 bases and J by 2 bases. There are 15 residues in the CDR3. The CDR3 DNA is TGTGCCAGCAGTCCCGACAGGGTCCTCAACTATGGCTACACCTTC. Protein sequence: CASSPDRVLNYGYTF.

The J gene is TRBJ1-5, the V gene TRBV10-2; 9 bases map to TRBD1. Per germline, CDR1 WSHSY and CDR2 SAAADI. After removal of 10 bases from V and 5 bases from J, the junction contained 12 bases not matched to a gene. CDR3 size: 15 residues. CDR3 loop: CATRPGQGVYQPQHF. CDR3 bases: TGCGCCACCAGACCGGGACAGGGCGTGTATCAGCCCCAGCATTTT.

The V call is TRBV11-2, the J call TRBJ2-3, with D maybe TRBD2 (7 bases). The CDR3 totals 18 residues. Deletions cut 4 bases from V and 4 bases from J, with 24 bases between. The germline V gene encodes CDR1 SGHAT and CDR2 FQNNGV. CDR3 loop: CASSSTGGRKVWADTQYF. The CDR3 coding sequence is TGTGCCAGCAGCTCCACGGGGGGCCGGAAGGTTTGGGCAGATACGCAGTATTTT.

The chain couples TRBV5-6 to TRBJ2-7; a weak D match, TRBD1 (6 bases). V was shortened by 2 bases and J by 0 bases, with 9 bases between the two germline ends. The length of the CDR3 is 14 residues. From germline, CDR1 is SGHDT and CDR2 YYEEEE. The CDR3 coding sequence is TGTGCCAGCAGCTTATCGGACAGCTCCTACGAGCAGTACGTC. Translation: CASSLSDSSYEQYV.

The chain joins TRBV6-1 to TRBJ1-2, with TRBD1 matching over 8 bases. V shed 3 bases and J 5 bases; nucleotides not matched to a gene: 8. The CDR3 contains 15 residues. Germline V lookup: CDR1 MNHNS, CDR2 SASEGT. The CDR3 DNA reads as TGTGCCAGCAGTGACGTCGGGACAGGATCATATGGCTACACCTTC. It translates to CASSDVGTGSYGYTF.

V and J are TRBV5-1 and TRBJ1-6; 9 nucleotides line up with TRBD1. Germline V lookup: CDR1 SGHRS, CDR2 YFSETQ. J was trimmed by 5 bases and V by 4 bases; bases with no gene match: 7. The CDR3 spans 16 residues. CDR3 sequence reads: CASSTQDRGDNSPLHF. In DNA, the CDR3 is TGCGCCAGCAGCACCCAGGACAGGGGCGATAATTCACCCCTCCACTTT. Full variable domain (outside the CDR3, taken from reference TRBV5-1 and TRBJ1-6): KAGVTQTPRYLIKTRGQQVTLSCSPISGHRSVSWYQQTPGQGLQFLFEYFSETQRNKGNFPGRFSGRQFSNSRSEMNVSTLELGDSALYLCASSTQDRGDNSPLHFGNGTRLTVT.

The V and J genes are TRBV7-9 and TRBJ1-5; 8 bases fit TRBD1. V lost 5 bases to trimming and J lost 6 bases; unmatched junction nucleotides: 6. The CDR3 totals 14 residues. Per the germline V gene, CDR1 is SEHNR and CDR2 is FQNEAQ (reference sequence). This chain's CDR3 is CASSGQGEGQPQHF. CDR3 DNA: TGTGCCAGCAGCGGACAGGGTGAGGGTCAGCCCCAGCATTTT.

With respect to this clone: Other DNA variants within this sample encode the same CDR3. V usage is TRBV5-1 and J usage is TRBJ1-1, with 7 bases that match TRBD1. Looked up from germline, CDR1 is SGHRS and CDR2 is YFSETQ. The length of the CDR3 is 14 residues. Trimming at V came to 4 bases and at J to 1 base, leaving 4 bases not matched to a gene. The CDR3 bases are TGCGCCAGCAGCCTCGGGACAGCGAACACTGAAGCTTTCTTT. This codes for CASSLGTANTEAFF.